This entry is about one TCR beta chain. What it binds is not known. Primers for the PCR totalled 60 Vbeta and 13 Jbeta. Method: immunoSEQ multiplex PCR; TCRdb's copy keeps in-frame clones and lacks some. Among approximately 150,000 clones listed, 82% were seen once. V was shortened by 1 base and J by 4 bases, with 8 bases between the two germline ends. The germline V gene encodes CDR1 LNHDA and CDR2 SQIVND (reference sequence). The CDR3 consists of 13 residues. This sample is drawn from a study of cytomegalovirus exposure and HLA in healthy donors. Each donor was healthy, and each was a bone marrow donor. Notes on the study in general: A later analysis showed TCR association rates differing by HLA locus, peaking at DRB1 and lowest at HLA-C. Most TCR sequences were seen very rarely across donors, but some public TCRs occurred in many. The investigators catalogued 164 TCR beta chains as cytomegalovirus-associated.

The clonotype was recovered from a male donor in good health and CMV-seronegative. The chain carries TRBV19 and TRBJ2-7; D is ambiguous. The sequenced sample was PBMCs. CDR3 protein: CASSIGEEYEQYF. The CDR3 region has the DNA TGTGCCAGTAGTATAGGTGAAGAGTACGAGCAGTACTTC.